The rows below give T cell receptor beta chains drawn from one sample of a study of T-cell reconstitution after alpha-beta-depleted transplantation in children. MiXCR, applied by TCRdb to the PCR reads, yields one record per CDR3 protein. The sample lists about 640,000 distinct CDR3 sequences, approximately 15% occurring once. The source was PBMCs from the stem cell graft donor, collected from the stem cell graft. All receptors come from a human donor who donated a stem cell graft to a child with acute myeloid leukemia. CDR3s include the opening cysteine and the closing phenylalanine or tryptophan. Fields, in order: V gene, clone size, D gene, J gene, CDR3 protein, CDR3 DNA. A D gene is named only where the DNA matches it firmly. For some rows the clone size is stated as once, few or many, or as a class when expanded; others skip it.

>TRBV20-1|-|-|TRBJ2-3
CSARLPTRDTQYF
TGCAGTGCTAGACTCCCGACTAGAGATACGCAGTATTTT
>TRBV7-2|-|-|TRBJ1-1
CASSLARQAANTEAFF
TGTGCCAGCAGCTTAGCTCGACAGGCGGCGAACACTGAAGCTTTCTTT
>TRBV5-1|many|TRBD2|TRBJ2-1
CASSRQLAAIYNEQFF
TGCGCCAGCAGCCGACAACTAGCGGCGATCTACAATGAGCAGTTCTTC
>TRBV30|-|-|TRBJ2-1
CAWGTVEPFF
TGTGCCTGGGGGACCGTAGAGCCGTTCTTC
>TRBV7-3|many|TRBD1|TRBJ1-1
CASSLNHDRGTEAFF
TGTGCCAGCAGCTTGAACCATGACAGGGGAACTGAAGCTTTCTTT
>TRBV7-9|many|-|TRBJ2-5
CASSPSLPAWETQYF
TGTGCCAGCAGCCCATCCCTTCCAGCATGGGAGACCCAGTACTTC
>TRBV27|few|-|TRBJ2-1
CASSWVRGSYNEQFF
TGTGCCAGCAGTTGGGTACGGGGCTCCTACAATGAGCAGTTCTTC
>TRBV25-1|many|-|TRBJ2-1
CASSERQEQFF
TGTGCCAGCAGTGAACGCCAGGAGCAGTTCTTC
>TRBV20-1|few|TRBD2|TRBJ2-5
CSAIQRGVLRETQYF
TGCAGTGCTATTCAGCGGGGCGTCCTCCGAGAGACCCAGTACTTC
>TRBV5-1|many|-|TRBJ2-1
CASSQGATYNEQFF
TGCGCCAGCAGCCAAGGAGCTACGTACAATGAGCAGTTCTTC
>TRBV25-1|few|TRBD1|TRBJ2-1
CASSDDRGGYNEQFF
TGTGCCAGCAGTGATGACAGGGGGGGGTACAATGAGCAGTTCTTC
>TRBV5-1|-|TRBD1|TRBJ1-2
CASSLYRGYGYTF
TGCGCCAGCAGCTTGTACAGGGGGTATGGCTACACCTTC
>TRBV5-1|-|-|TRBJ2-7
CASSLTAVSYEQYF
TGCGCCAGCAGCTTGACAGCTGTATCCTACGAGCAGTACTTC
>TRBV29-1|-|-|TRBJ2-5
CSVEGWTGETQYF
TGCAGCGTTGAAGGGTGGACGGGAGAGACCCAGTACTTC
>TRBV12-3/TRBV12-4|few|-|TRBJ2-1
CASSFSLPGSSYNEQFF
TGTGCCAGCAGTTTTAGTCTCCCTGGGAGCTCCTACAATGAGCAGTTCTTC
>TRBV12-3/TRBV12-4|few|-|TRBJ2-5
CASSLATDRRLETQYF
TGTGCCAGCAGTTTAGCGACAGACAGGCGTTTAGAGACCCAGTACTTC
>TRBV15|many|-|TRBJ1-1
CATSRAADEAFF
TGTGCCACCAGCAGAGCAGCGGATGAAGCTTTCTTT
>TRBV20-1|few|TRBD1|TRBJ2-6
CSARVRGRAGANVLTF
TGCAGTGCTAGAGTAAGGGGGCGGGCTGGGGCCAACGTCCTGACTTTC
>TRBV7-3|many|-|TRBJ2-5
CASSLISVNQETQYF
TGTGCCAGCAGCTTAATATCAGTAAATCAAGAGACCCAGTACTTC
>TRBV21-1|-|-|TRBJ1-5
CASVDRGSNQPQHF
TGTGCCAGCGTCGACAGGGGATCCAATCAGCCCCAGCATTTT